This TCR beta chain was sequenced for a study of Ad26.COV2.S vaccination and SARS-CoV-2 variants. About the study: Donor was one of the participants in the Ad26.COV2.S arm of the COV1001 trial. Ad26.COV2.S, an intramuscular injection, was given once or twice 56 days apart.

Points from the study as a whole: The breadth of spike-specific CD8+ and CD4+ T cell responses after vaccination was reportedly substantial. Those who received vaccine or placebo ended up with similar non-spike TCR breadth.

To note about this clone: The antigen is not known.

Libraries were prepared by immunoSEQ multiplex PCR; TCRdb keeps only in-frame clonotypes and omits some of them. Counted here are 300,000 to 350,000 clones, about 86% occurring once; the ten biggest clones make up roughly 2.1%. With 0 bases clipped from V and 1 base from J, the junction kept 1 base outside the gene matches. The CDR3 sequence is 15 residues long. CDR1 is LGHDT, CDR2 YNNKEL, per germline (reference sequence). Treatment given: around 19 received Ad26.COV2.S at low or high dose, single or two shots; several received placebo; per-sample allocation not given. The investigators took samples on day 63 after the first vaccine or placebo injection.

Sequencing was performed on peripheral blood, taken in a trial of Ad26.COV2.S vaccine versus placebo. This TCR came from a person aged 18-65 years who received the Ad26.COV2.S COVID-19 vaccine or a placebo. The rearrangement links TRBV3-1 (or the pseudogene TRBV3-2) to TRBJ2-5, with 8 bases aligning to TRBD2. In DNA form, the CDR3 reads TGTGCCAGCAGCCAAGAAAGCGGGGGCCAAGAGACCCAGTACTTC. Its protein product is CASSQESGGQETQYF.